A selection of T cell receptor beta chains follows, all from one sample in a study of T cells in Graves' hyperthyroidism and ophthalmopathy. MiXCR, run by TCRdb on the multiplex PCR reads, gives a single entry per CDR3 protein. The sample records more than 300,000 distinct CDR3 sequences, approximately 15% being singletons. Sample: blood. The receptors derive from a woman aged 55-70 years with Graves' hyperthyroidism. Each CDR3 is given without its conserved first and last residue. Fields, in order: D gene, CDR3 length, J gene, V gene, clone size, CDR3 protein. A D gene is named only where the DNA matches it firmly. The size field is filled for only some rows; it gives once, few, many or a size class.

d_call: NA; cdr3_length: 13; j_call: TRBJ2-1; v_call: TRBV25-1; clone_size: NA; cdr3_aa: ASTLGGGSYNEQF
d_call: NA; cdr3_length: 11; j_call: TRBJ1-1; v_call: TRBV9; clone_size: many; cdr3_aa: ASSVTGNTEAF
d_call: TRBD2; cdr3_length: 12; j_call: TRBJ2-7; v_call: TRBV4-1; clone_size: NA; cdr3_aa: ASSQTSGVYEQY
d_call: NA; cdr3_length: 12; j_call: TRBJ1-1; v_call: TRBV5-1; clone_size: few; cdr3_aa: ASTRWSGNTEAF
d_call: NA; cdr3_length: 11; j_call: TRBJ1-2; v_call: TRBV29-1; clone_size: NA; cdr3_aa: SVDIGHTYGYT
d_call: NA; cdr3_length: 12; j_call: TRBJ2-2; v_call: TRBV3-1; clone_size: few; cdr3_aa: ASSQFPGTGELF
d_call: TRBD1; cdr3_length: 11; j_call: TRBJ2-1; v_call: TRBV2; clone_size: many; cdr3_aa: ASSTTGDGEQF
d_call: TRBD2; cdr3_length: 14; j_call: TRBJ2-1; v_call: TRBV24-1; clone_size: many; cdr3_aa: ATSAQIAGGLREQF
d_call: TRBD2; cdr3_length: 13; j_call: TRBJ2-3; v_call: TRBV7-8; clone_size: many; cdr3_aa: ASSLYMTSGDTQY
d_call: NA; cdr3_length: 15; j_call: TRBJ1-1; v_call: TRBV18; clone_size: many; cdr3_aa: ASSPIPRGGAGTEAF
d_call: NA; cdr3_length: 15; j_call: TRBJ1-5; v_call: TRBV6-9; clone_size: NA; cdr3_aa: ASSYSNYRNSNQPQH
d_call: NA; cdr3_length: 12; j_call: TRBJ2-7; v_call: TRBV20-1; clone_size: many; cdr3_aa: SARTLRGSYEQY
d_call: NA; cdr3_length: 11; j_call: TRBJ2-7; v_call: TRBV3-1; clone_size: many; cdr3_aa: ASSQDRGYEQY
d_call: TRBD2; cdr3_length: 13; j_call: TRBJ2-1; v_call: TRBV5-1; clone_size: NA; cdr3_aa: ASSLLAGEGNEQF
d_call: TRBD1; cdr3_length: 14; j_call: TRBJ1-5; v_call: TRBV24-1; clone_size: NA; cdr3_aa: ATSEDQGAINQPQH
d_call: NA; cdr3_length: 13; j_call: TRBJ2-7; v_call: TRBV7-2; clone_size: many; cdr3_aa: ASSPGSRGAYEQY
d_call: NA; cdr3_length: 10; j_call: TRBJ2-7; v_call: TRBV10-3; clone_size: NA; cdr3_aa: AIRQPGGEQY
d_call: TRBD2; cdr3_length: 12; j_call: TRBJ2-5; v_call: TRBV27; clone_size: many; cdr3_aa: ASKKLAGVETQY
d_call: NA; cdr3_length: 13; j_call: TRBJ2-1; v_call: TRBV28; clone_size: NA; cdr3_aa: ASRRFGGSYNEQF
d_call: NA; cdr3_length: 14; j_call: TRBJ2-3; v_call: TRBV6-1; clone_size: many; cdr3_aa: ASSISTAGSTDTQY
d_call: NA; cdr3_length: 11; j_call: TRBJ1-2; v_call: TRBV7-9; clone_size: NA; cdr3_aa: ASSLASPPGYT
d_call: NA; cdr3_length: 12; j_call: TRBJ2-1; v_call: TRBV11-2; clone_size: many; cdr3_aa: ASSLESGAGEQF
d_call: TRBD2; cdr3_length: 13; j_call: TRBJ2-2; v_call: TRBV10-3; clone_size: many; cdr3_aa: AISGTSENTGELF
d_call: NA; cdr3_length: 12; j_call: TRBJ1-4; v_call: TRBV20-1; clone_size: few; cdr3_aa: SARWGKTNEKLF
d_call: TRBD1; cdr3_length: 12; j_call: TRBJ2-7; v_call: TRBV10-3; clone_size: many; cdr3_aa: AISESGTGIEQY
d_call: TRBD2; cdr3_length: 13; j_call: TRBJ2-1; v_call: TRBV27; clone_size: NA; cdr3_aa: ASSFDRGGWNEQF
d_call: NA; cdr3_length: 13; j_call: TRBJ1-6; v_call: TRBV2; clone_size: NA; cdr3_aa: ASSDSRGDNSPLH
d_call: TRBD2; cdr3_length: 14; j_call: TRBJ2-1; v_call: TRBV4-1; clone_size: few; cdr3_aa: ASSQLAGGTYNEQF